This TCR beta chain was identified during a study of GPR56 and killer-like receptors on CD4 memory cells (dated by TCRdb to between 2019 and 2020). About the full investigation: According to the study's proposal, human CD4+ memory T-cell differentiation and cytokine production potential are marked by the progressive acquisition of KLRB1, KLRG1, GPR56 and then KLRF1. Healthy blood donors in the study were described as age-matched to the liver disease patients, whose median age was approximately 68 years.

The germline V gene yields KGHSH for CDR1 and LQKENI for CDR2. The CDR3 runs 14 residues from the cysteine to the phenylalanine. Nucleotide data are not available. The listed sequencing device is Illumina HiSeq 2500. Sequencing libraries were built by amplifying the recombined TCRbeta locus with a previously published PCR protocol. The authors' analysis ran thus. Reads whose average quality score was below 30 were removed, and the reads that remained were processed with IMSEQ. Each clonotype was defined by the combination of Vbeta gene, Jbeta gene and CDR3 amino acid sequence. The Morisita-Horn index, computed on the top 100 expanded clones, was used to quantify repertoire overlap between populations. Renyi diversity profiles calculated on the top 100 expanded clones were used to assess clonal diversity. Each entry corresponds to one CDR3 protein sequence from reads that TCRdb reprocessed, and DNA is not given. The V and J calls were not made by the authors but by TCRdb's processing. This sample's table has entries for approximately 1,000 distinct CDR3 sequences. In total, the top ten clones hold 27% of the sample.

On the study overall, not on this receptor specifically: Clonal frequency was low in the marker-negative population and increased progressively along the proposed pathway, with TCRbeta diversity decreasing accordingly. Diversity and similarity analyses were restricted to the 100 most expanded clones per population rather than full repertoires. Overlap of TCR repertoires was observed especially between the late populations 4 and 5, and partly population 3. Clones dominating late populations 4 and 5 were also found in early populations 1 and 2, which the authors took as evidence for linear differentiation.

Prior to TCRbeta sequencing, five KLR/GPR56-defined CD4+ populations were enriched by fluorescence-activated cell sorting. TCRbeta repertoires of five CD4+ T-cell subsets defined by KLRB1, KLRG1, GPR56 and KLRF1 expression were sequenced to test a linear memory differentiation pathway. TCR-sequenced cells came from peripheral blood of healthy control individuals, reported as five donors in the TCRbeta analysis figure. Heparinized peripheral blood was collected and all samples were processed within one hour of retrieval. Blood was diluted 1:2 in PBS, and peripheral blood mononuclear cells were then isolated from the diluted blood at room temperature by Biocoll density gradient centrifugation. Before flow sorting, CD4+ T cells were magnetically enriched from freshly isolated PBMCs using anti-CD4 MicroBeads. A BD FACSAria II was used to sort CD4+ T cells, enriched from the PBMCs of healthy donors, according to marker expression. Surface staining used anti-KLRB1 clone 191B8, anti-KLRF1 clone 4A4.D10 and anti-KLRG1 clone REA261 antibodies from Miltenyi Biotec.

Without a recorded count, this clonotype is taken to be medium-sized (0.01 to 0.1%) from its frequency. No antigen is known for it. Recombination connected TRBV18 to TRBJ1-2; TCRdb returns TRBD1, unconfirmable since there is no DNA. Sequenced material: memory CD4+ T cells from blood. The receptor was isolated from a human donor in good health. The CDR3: CASSPAGDNYGYTF.